This TCR beta chain was obtained from a study of cytomegalovirus exposure and HLA in healthy donors (TCRdb year 2017). Turning to the overall study: An earlier analysis of about 530 of the donors reported 250 to 300 Gb of sequence data and 95 million to 140 million unique TCR beta sequences obtained from about 179 million T cells. An early release that covered about 600 HLA-typed donors contained approximately 300 gigabases of sequencing data and tens of millions of unique TCR sequences. Of the approximately 400 genotyped donors, approximately 83% fell in the genetic ancestry cluster associated with self-reported Caucasian donors. The study was designed to test whether signatures of past pathogen exposure could be identified by cataloging public T cell receptors. Using immunosequencing, the study profiled T cell repertoires from 500 to 800 subjects and related those repertoires to cytomegalovirus serostatus. In addition to the first cohort of 666 subjects, a separate validation cohort of 120 different subjects was used. High-throughput TCR immunosequencing, statistical association of individual TCRs with disease status, and machine learning were combined to predict cytomegalovirus infection status. A later analysis re-analyzed previously published TCR beta repertoires from 550 to 700 donors and added high-resolution HLA genotyping to study TCR occurrence patterns. Rather than using new phenotypic data, the later analysis identified candidate immune exposures from TCR beta sequences and from how often those sequences occurred across donors. To decide whether each TCR beta V gene segment behaved as functional or pseudogenic, an earlier analysis of approximately 600 of the donors relied on high-throughput TCR beta sequencing. Donor age, sex, ethnicity and CMV serostatus were compiled together with the repertoire data. A later genetic analysis used genome-wide SNP genotypes for about 60% of the roughly 700 donors, treating that subset as a discovery cohort. Every discovery cohort repertoire had been produced on one sequencing platform. Both class I and class II loci were covered by HLA typing, at four-digit resolution. The number of donors typed differed by locus, with roughly 620-630 for A, B, C, DRB1 and DQB1, more than 500 for DQA1, about 610 for DPA1, and around 450 for DPB1. About five DR-DQ haplotypes were treated as single units for association and clustering because of strong linkage in the cohort. Across approximately 400 genotyped donors of the cohort, an average of approximately 240,000 unique TCR beta nucleotide sequences per donor were sequenced, and around 19% of those sequences were non-productive.

As regards this clone: There is no known antigen for this receptor. Base qualities are not recorded, but no much larger clone differs from it by a single base.

Libraries were prepared through the immunoSEQ multiplex PCR assay. For the multiplex PCR, a mixture combining 60 forward primers for TCR Vbeta segments and 13 reverse primers for TCR Jbeta segments was used. The CDR3 region of rearranged TCR beta genes was amplified from genomic DNA with a multiplex PCR assay. Amplified TCR beta libraries were sequenced as 87-base-pair reads on the Illumina HiSeq System. As for the authors' bioinformatics: Across the 670 or so repertoires, a later analysis counted approximately 75 million unique TCR beta chains, some 11 million of which were shared by at least two donors. Raw reads were error-corrected and collapsed into unique sequences by a nearest-neighbor algorithm in which closely related sequences were merged to remove PCR and sequencing errors. Alignment of CDR3 sequences to IMGT reference sequences was used to assign V, D and J gene segments. For a sequence to be retained, a match of at least six nucleotides was required to both a V gene segment and a J gene segment. Rearrangements were classified as productive when the CDR3 lacked stop codons and remained in frame with V and J, and all other rearrangements were classified as non-productive. Following IMGT convention, CDR3 was defined as the stretch from the second conserved V-encoded cysteine up to the conserved J-encoded phenylalanine. The earlier analysis of 500 to 600 of the donors excluded sequences that lacked an unambiguous match to a single V gene segment. In an earlier analysis of approximately 560 of the donors, a V segment was called functional when productive rearrangements were above 56.7%, and segregating when the standard deviation between donors exceeded 5%. A statistical classification framework was developed to diagnose cytomegalovirus status using the catalog of TCR beta chain sequences. V and J gene assignment, in a later analysis, came from comparing TCR nucleotide sequences with IMGT/GENE-DB human TR gene sequences. A later analysis assigned CDR3 sequences and most-parsimonious VDJ recombination scenarios with the TCRdist pipeline. In a later analysis, every TCR beta chain was defined by the combination of its CDR3 amino acid sequence and its V-gene family, and reads without a unique V-gene family were dropped. To address suspected cross-contamination and a sequencing artifact, a later analysis removed approximately 590 highly shared, low-generation-probability nucleotide sequences. A later analysis calculated a clonal expansion index for each public chain from normalized within-repertoire ranks of inferred template counts. In a later analysis, generation probabilities were computed with a VDJ recombination model fitted to out-of-frame rearrangements, and the resulting probabilities were checked against IGoR. Hypergeometric tests were used in a later analysis to score TCR-TCR, TCR-HLA and TCR-CMV co-occurrence, with a repertoire-size bias correction applied to the TCR pairs. To estimate false discovery rates, a later analysis permuted the HLA or CMV assignments 20 times. In a later analysis, co-occurring TCRs were grouped using DBSCAN, with TCRdist sequence similarity added in when clustering inside HLA-allele-positive subsets. Repertoires with fewer than 30,000 or more than 120,000 public chains, plus five repertoires with anomalous nucleotide sharing, were excluded from co-occurrence clustering. TCRdb stores this immuneACCESS table with in-frame sequences only. Part of the clones is absent; in the studies checked, under half of the shortfall reflects unresolved V genes, and no reason is known for the rest. V and J calls and clone size are given by that table; D and trimming were obtained from the DNA. In this sample the table shows 150,000 to 200,000 clones, around three quarters of which occur a single time. The top ten constitute 12% to 15% of the sample.

On the study overall, not on this receptor specifically: The classifier was reported to diagnose cytomegalovirus status with high specificity and sensitivity in both the original and validation cohorts. A total of 164 TCR beta chains were listed by the study as associated with cytomegalovirus. Broadly in line with IMGT annotations, most TCR beta V segments showed up in productive rearrangements about 87% or about 30% of the time in an earlier analysis of approximately 600 of the donors. In a later analysis, the rate of TCR association differed among HLA loci, with DRB1 alleles having the most associated TCRs and HLA-C alleles having the fewest. In a later analysis, 15,000 to 20,000 TCR beta sequences were associated with specific HLA alleles at a false discovery rate of 0.05. According to a later analysis, most CMV-associated TCR beta chains appeared to be HLA-restricted, and the HLA associations seemed to be driven largely by CMV exposure. Roughly uniform sequencing depth across donors was assumed in presence/absence analyses, although this assumption may not hold. A further reported finding was that TCR beta sequences accurately predicted the HLA-A and HLA-B alleles for most subjects in the first cohort. Correlated functional status among segregating V segments might reflect linkage disequilibrium, but an unknown experimental factor could not be ruled out. It was suggested by the authors that the approach could potentially be generalized to other disease states and immunological phenotypes. The only immune exposure information available for the cohort was CMV serostatus. When HLA alleles, especially DR and DQ, strongly co-occurred, attributing TCR associations to individual alleles was difficult. Some IMGT-functional V segments, including TRBV6-2 and TRBV6-3, could not be distinguished by the 87-base-pair reads and were therefore excluded. A cluster of highly shared sequence variants was judged likely to be a technical artifact of the sequencing pipeline. Most TCR sequences were observed very rarely across donors, whereas some public TCRs were present in many individuals. Only TCR beta chains were sequenced in this cohort, and the absence of alpha or paired-chain data limited detectable features. In a later analysis, HLA-associated TCR beta chains showed more clonal expansion and lower generation probabilities than non-associated chains that were equally common. According to a later analysis, parvovirus B19, influenza, CMV and Epstein-Barr virus appeared linked to several top co-occurrence clusters. Because counts were too low, around 18 rarely observed V segments, including chromosome 9 orphons, were left out of the earlier analysis of 587 of the donors. V-gene and J-gene trimming of TCR beta chains was associated with a missense DCLRE1C variant in a later genetic analysis, and the association was replicated in an independent cohort. Three of the identified cytomegalovirus-associated TCR beta chains were confirmed in vitro to be specific for cytomegalovirus antigens. Because some donors lacked HLA typing at each locus, the association tests relied only on the typed subset. According to a later genetic analysis, donors in an Asian-associated ancestry cluster had fewer N-insertions in productive TCRs than the approximately 630-donor mean.

Including cysteine and phenylalanine, the CDR3 has 15 amino acids. The entry retains the CDR3 DNA only, 45 bases that are in frame from base 1. Trimmed from V: 4 bases; trimmed from J: 5 bases; junction bases lacking a gene match: 9. The germline V gene (reference sequence) yields SGHNT for CDR1 and YYREEE for CDR2. The cohort comprised 666 healthy bone marrow donors. At the time of sampling, every cohort member was nominally healthy, though immune exposures that went unrecorded were likely present. The donor was CMV seropositive and belonged to the group of over 250 seropositive cohort members. Every donor gave a peripheral blood sample, and the peripheral blood mononuclear cells from that sample were used for TCR beta sequencing. Genomic DNA extraction from the blood cell samples was performed with the Qiagen DNeasy Blood Extraction Kit.

Input material: PBMCs. The clonotype originates from a woman in her 30s in good health and CMV-seropositive. The chain couples TRBV5-4 to TRBJ2-5; 9 central nucleotides agree with TRBD1. At the DNA level, the sequence is TGTGCCAGCAGCGGGGGAGGGACAGGGATGGAGACCCAGTACTTC. Translation gives CASSGGGTGMETQYF.